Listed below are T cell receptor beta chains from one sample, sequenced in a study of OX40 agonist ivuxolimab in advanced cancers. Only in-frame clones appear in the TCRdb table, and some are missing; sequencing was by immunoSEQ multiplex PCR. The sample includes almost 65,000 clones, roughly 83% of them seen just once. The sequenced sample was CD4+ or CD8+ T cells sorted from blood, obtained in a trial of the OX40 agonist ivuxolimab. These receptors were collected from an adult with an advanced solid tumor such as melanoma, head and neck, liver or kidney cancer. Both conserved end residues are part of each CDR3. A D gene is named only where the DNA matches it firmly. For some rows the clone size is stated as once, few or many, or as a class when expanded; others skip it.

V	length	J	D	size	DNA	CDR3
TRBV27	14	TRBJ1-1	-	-	TGTGCCAGCAGTTTAAGGGGCAAGAACACTGAAGCTTTCTTT	CASSLRGKNTEAFF
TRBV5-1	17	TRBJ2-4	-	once	TGCGCCAGCAGCCCCCCAGGTAGCTACCTAGCCAAAAACATTCAGTACTTC	CASSPPGSYLAKNIQYF
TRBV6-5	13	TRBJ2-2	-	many	TGTGCCAGCAGTCGTTCGAGAGAAGGGGAGCTGTTTTTT	CASSRSREGELFF
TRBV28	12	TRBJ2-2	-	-	TGTGCCAGCAGATTTCTGGGGGGGGAGCTGTTTTTT	CASRFLGGELFF
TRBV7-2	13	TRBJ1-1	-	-	TGTGCCAGCAGCACAAGGACGAACACTGAAGCTTTCTTT	CASSTRTNTEAFF
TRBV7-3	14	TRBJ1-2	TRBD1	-	TGTGCCAGCACCTTGGGACAGGGGGAAAATGGCTACACCTTC	CASTLGQGENGYTF
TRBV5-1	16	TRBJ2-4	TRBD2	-	TGCGCCAGCAGCCCCTCTAGCGGGGGGGCCAAAAACATTCAGTACTTC	CASSPSSGGAKNIQYF
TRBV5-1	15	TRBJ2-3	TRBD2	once	TGCGCCAGCAGCTTGACTAGCGACCCCCAAGATACGCAGTATTTT	CASSLTSDPQDTQYF
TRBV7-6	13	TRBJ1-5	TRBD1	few	TGTGCCAGCAGCCCGGGACAGGCCCTCCCCCAGCATTTT	CASSPGQALPQHF
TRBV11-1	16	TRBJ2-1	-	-	TGTGCCAGCAGCTCGGCCGGGGGGCGGGTTATCTATGAGCAGTTCTTC	CASSSAGGRVIYEQFF
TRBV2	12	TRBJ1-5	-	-	TGTGCCAGCAGGGTTCAGGGGAGCGCCCAGCATTTT	CASRVQGSAQHF
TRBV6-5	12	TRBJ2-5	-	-	TGTGCCAGCAGTCACGGAGCTGAGACCCAGTACTTC	CASSHGAETQYF
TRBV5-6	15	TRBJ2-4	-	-	TGTGCCAGCAGCGGCCTAGACAGACTCAAAAACATTCAGTACTTC	CASSGLDRLKNIQYF
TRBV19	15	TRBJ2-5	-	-	TGTGCCAGTAGTCTAAACACAGGGTACCAAGAGACCCAGTACTTC	CASSLNTGYQETQYF
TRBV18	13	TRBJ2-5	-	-	TGTGCCAGCTCACCTTCCGGGGTTGAGACCCAGTACTTC	CASSPSGVETQYF
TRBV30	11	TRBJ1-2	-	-	TGTGCCTGGACCGGGTACTATGGCTACACCTTC	CAWTGYYGYTF
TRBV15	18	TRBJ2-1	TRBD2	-	TGTGCCACCAGCAGAAGGCTAGCGGGGGCCCCGGGCTACAATGAGCAGTTCTTC	CATSRRLAGAPGYNEQFF
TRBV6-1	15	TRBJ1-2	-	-	TGTGCCAGCAGAAAAGCCCAGGACGGAATCTATGGCTACACCTTC	CASRKAQDGIYGYTF
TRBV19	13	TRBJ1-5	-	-	TGTGCCAGTAGTTGGGCGATCAATCAGCCCCAGCATTTT	CASSWAINQPQHF
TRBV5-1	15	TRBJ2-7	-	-	TGCGCCAGCAGCCCCCATGAAGGCGAAGCGTACGAGCAGTACTTC	CASSPHEGEAYEQYF
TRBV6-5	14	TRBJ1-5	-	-	TGTGCCAGCAGTCCCCGGTTCGGAGATCAGCCCCAGCATTTT	CASSPRFGDQPQHF
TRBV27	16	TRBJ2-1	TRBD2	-	TGTGCCAGCAGTTTCTTTGGGGCTAGCGGGAGTACTGAGCAGTTCTTC	CASSFFGASGSTEQFF
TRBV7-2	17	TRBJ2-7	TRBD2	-	TGTGCCAGCAGCTTAGCATCCGCGGGAGGTAGGTCCTACGAGCAGTACTTC	CASSLASAGGRSYEQYF
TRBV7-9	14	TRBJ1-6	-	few	TGTGCCAGCAGCTTAGTCGGGGGCAGTTCACCCCTCCACTTT	CASSLVGGSSPLHF
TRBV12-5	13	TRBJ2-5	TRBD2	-	TGTGCTAGTGGCCCCGGGACTAGAGAGACCCAGTACTTC	CASGPGTRETQYF
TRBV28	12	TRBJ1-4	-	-	TGTGCCAGCAGTTTAAGGGTGGGGAAACTGTTTTTT	CASSLRVGKLFF
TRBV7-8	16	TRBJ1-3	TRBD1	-	TGTGCCAGCAGCTTAGCGGGACAGCAAGCAGGAAACACCATATATTTT	CASSLAGQQAGNTIYF
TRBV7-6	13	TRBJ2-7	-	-	TGTGCCAGCAGCTTATACAGATATGGCGAGCAGTACTTC	CASSLYRYGEQYF
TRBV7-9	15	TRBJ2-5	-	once	TGTGCCAGGCCCCCCGAGGGGCGACCGAAAGAGACCCAGTACTTC	CARPPEGRPKETQYF
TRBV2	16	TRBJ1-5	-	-	TGTGCCAGCAGTGATTGGGGTAGGGGCGGAAATCAGCCCCAGCATTTT	CASSDWGRGGNQPQHF
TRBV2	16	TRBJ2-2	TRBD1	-	TGTGCCAGCAGTGAGTGGGACAGGGGTCTCACCGGGGAGCTGTTTTTT	CASSEWDRGLTGELFF
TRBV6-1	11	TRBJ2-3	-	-	TGTGCCAGCACCAGCACAGATACGCAGTATTTT	CASTSTDTQYF
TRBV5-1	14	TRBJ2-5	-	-	TGCGCCAGCAGCGGGGGGCGCAACCAAGAGACCCAGTACTTC	CASSGGRNQETQYF
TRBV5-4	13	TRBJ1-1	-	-	TGTGCCAGCAGTGGGGACCCGGGCACTGAAGCTTTCTTT	CASSGDPGTEAFF
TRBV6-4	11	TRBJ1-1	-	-	TGTGCCAGCGACTACCAGACTGAAGCTTTCTTT	CASDYQTEAFF
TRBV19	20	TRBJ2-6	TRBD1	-	TGTGCAAGTAGTATGGAATACGTCGATGACAGGGGTGTGCTGGCCAACGTCCTGACTTTC	CASSMEYVDDRGVLANVLTF
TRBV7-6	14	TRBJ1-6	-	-	TGTGCCAGCAGCGGGGGGGGAGGTTATTCACCCCTCCACTTT	CASSGGGGYSPLHF
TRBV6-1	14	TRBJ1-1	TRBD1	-	TGTGCCAGCAGTATTGACAGGGGGAACACTGAAGCTTTCTTT	CASSIDRGNTEAFF
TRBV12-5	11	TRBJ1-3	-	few	TGTGCTAGTGGTTTTGAAGACACCATATATTTT	CASGFEDTIYF
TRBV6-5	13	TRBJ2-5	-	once	TGTGCCAGCAGAAGAACTCCCGGGGAGACCCAGTACTTC	CASRRTPGETQYF
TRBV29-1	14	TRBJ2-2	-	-	TGCAGCGTGCCCAGGAACCCGAACACCGGGGAGCTGTTTTTT	CSVPRNPNTGELFF
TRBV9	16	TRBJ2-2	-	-	TGTGCCAGCAGCGTAGCAGGACAGATAAACACCGGGGAGCTGTTTTTT	CASSVAGQINTGELFF
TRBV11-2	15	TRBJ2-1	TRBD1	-	TGTGCCAGCAGCTTAGGACAGGGGGGCTACAATGAGCAGTTCTTC	CASSLGQGGYNEQFF
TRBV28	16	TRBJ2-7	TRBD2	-	TGTGCCAGCAGTTTTTCCCTAGCGGGGTTATCCTACGAGCAGTACTTC	CASSFSLAGLSYEQYF
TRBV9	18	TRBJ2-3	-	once	TGTGCCAGCAGCGTAGAGTTTAAGACCGAAACATACACAGATACGCAGTATTTT	CASSVEFKTETYTDTQYF
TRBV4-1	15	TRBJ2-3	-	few	TGCGCCAGCAGCCAAGATGCAGGGGGCACAGATACGCAGTATTTT	CASSQDAGGTDTQYF
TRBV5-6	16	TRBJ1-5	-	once	TGTGCCAGCAGCTTGAGTATCGGGGGCGTCTTTCAGCCCCAGCATTTT	CASSLSIGGVFQPQHF
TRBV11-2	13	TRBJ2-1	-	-	TGTGCCAGCAGCTTAGCGTCGGGAACGGTGCAGTTCTTC	CASSLASGTVQFF
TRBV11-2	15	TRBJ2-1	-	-	TGTGCCAGCAGCTTAGATCCGGCGCGGAACAATGAGCAGTTCTTC	CASSLDPARNNEQFF
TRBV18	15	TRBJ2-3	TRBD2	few	TGTGCCAGCTCACCACTTAGCGGGGGGGCAGATACGCAGTATTTT	CASSPLSGGADTQYF
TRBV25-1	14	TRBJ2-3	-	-	TGTGCCAGCAGTCCCCAAGGGGGCACAGATACGCAGTATTTT	CASSPQGGTDTQYF